This T cell receptor (beta chain) derives from a study of blood T cells in healthy people across ages (dated by TCRdb to between 2015 and 2017). General notes on the study: In model experiments, roughly one uniquely barcoded TCR beta cDNA molecule per two T cells was captured by template switching. To avoid experimental bias, donors of different ages were randomly spread across the sequencing lanes. The donors were divided into four age groups: young (average around 17 years), middle-aged (about 41), aged (roughly 60) and long-lived (roughly 88). Using deep sequencing normalized with unique cDNA molecular identifiers, the study measured how TCR beta repertoire diversity changes with age. The study analyzed two additional independent replicas of 1 million unique cDNA reads from the same blood draw for two donors, one aged 18 to 30 and one aged 80 or older.

The donors were roughly 39 Caucasian individuals from Russia, aged roughly 6 to 90 years, who were systemically healthy. Roughly 10 milliliters of peripheral blood were drawn from each donor into EDTA-treated Vacutainer tubes. Ficoll-Paque density-gradient centrifugation was used to isolate PBMCs, with at least 6 million obtained per sample. Total RNA was extracted from PBMCs with Trizol reagent, with at least 5 micrograms obtained per sample. The percentages of naive CD45RAhigh/CD27high T cells were determined by flow cytometry on a PBMC aliquot from every donor. Findings and caveats that apply to the study as a whole: Bulk unsorted PBMC profiling prevented conclusive comparison of naive and antigen-experienced compartments. Compared with the aged group, the long-lived group had more naive CD4+ T cells, fewer expanded clones and increased TCR diversity, suggesting age selection. Estimates of total diversity based on one million sequenced T cells were considered lower bounds and underestimates. The CMV infection status of donors was not known, potentially confounding age-related changes in expanded clonotypes. The percentage of naive T cells measured by flow cytometry correlated strongly with observed TCR beta diversity. Observed TCR beta diversity per million T cells fell roughly linearly with age, and a significant reduction was already apparent by age roughly 40.

This clonotype appeared a few times. The antigen it binds to is not known. Base qualities are not provided; no much larger clone lies one nucleotide away. Libraries were prepared through 5' RACE. This sample was sequenced with an Illumina HiSeq 2500. A second roughly 6 to 11 cycle PCR used a sample-barcoded 5' primer and a J-beta primer mix. Each TCR beta cDNA molecule received a unique molecular identifier from a template-switch 5' adaptor carrying 12 random nucleotides. Each sample yielded at least 2.5 million CDR3-containing paired-end reads. The Mint cDNA synthesis kit, primed by a TRBC-specific oligonucleotide, was used to synthesize first-strand cDNA from all RNA. After uracil-DNA glycosylase treatment, a first 18-cycle PCR used universal primers M1SS and BC2_uni_R on all cDNA. In the source study's methods: For normalization, 1 million high-quality reads were randomly selected from each sample, with every read carrying a distinct molecular identifier. Instead of being binned into consensus sequences, reads that shared molecular identifiers were thrown out. MiTCR, run with a Q25 quality threshold and the strictest error-elimination algorithm, handled CDR3 identification, clonotype clustering and error correction. A nonparametric unseen species model with Euler transformation was used to estimate a lower bound on total TCR beta diversity. TCRdb handled the public reads itself, with Q25 trimming in fastp and clone calling in MiXCR, and kept productive beta chains. When rows share a CDR3 protein, they turn into one entry using the most common DNA and genes. The V and J calls shown here were made by TCRdb, not taken from the authors' results. In all, the sample holds roughly 1,500,000 distinct CDR3 sequences, and around 36% of those were seen once. The ten largest clones take up 11% of the sample.

There are 15 amino acids in the CDR3, from cysteine to phenylalanine inclusive. Of all the DNA, just the CDR3 is kept, 45 bases in frame from base 1. Reading the germline V gene gives CDR1 SGDLS and CDR2 YYNGEE. The germline ends are 8 bases apart after V is trimmed by 3 bases and J by 1 base. The clonotype originates from a woman aged 25 to 39 in good health. The rearranged chain carries TRBV9 and TRBJ2-6; the D gene is possibly TRBD1 or TRBD2, each agreeing over 5 bases. Material: blood. CDR3 loop: CASSGGDSGANVLTF. At the DNA level, the sequence is TGTGCCAGCAGCGGAGGGGATTCTGGGGCCAACGTCCTGACTTTC.